The present T cell receptor (beta chain) was sequenced within a study of regulatory T cells. Study-wide results and caveats: Hydrophobic residues at CDR3 positions 6 and 7 were enriched in conventional CD4+ T cells of CD3G-deficient patients.

The CDR3 extends over 15 amino acids. V gave up 2 bases and J gave up 9 bases; unmatched junction bases: 7. The germline V gene has CDR1 MDHEN and CDR2 SYDVKM. About this clone: Its antigen is unknown.

Amplification used 52 TRBV primers and 13 TRBJ primers. Method: immunoSEQ multiplex PCR; TCRdb's copy keeps in-frame clones and lacks some. The sample lists under 35,000 clones, 85% to 95% occurring once. The receptor's source is a child younger than 10 with CD3G deficiency. The chain couples TRBV28 to TRBJ1-5; 10 positions match TRBD1. Sample: conventional CD4+ T cells sorted from blood. The CDR3 is CASSLPGQGVMPQHF. The CDR3 DNA is TGTGCCAGCAGTTTACCCGGACAGGGGGTCATGCCCCAGCATTTT.